The 11 T cell receptor beta chains below come from one sample, sequenced in a study of OX40 agonist ivuxolimab in advanced cancers. The assay was immunoSEQ multiplex PCR, and TCRdb's table has in-frame clones only and misses some. Among about 76,000 clones listed, 70% to 90% were seen once. This sample comprised CD4+ or CD8+ T cells sorted from blood, obtained in a trial of the OX40 agonist ivuxolimab. The receptors were gathered from an adult with an advanced solid tumor such as melanoma, head and neck, liver or kidney cancer.

The chain joins TRBV11-2 to TRBJ2-1; TRBD2 matches at 7 bases. The CDR3 runs 14 residues. Germline CDR1 is SGHAT and CDR2 is FQNNGV. Trimming took 0 bases from V and 8 from J; bases not matched to a gene: 4. The CDR3 loop is CASSLDVAGDEQFF. The DNA for the CDR3 is TGTGCCAGCAGCTTAGACGTCGCGGGGGATGAGCAGTTCTTC.

The gene calls are TRBV28 and TRBJ1-2; no clear D. The CDR3 totals 12 residues. Trimming removed 5 bases at V and 7 bases at J, with 11 bases between. CDR1 and CDR2 from the germline V gene are MDHEN and SYDVKM. The CDR3 sequence: CASSRLEAGYTF. CDR3 bases: TGTGCCAGCAGTCGATTGGAGGCTGGCTACACCTTC.

J is TRBJ2-7 and V is TRBV5-1; possibly TRBD2 for D (6 bases). V lost 0 bases and J lost 2, with 6 bases in between. The CDR3 runs to 13 residues. Germline CDR1 SGHRS, CDR2 YFSETQ. The CDR3 is CASSLGGTYEQYF. CDR3 sequence (DNA): TGCGCCAGCAGCTTGGGCGGGACCTACGAGCAGTACTTC.

The chain has TRBV5-1 and TRBJ1-2; D call uncertain. From germline, CDR1 is SGHRS and CDR2 YFSETQ. The CDR3 runs 14 residues. Trimming stripped 4 bases from V and 9 bases from J, with 19 bases between. The CDR3 region is CASSLPSDWESYTF. CDR3 DNA sequence: TGCGCCAGCAGCCTACCGAGTGATTGGGAGAGCTACACCTTC.

The rearrangement joins TRBV19 to TRBJ2-3, with TRBD2 identical over 14 bases. This CDR3 comprises 17 residues. V dropped 4 bases and J dropped 4; count of bases not matched to a gene: 7. CDR1 and CDR2 (germline): LNHDA, SQIVND (reference sequence). CDR3 DNA: TGTGCCAGTAGTACAGGGACTAGCGGGAGTTCCGCAGATACGCAGTATTTT. Protein: CASSTGTSGSSADTQYF. The full variable domain, its missing parts supplied by reference TRBV19 and TRBJ2-3, is DGGITQSPKYLFRKEGQNVTLSCEQNLNHDAMYWYRQDPGQGLRLIYYSQIVNDFQKGDIAEGYSVSREKKESFPLTVTSAQKNPTAFYLCASSTGTSGSSADTQYFGPGTRLTVL.

This rearrangement joins TRBV28 to TRBJ1-5; a weak D match, TRBD1 (6 bases). The CDR3 consists of 19 residues. Looked up from germline, CDR1 is MDHEN and CDR2 is SYDVKM. V gave up 6 bases and J gave up 0 bases, with 24 bases separating them. The CDR3 loop is CASRGLYLWGGDSNQPQHF. For the CDR3, the DNA is TGTGCCAGCAGAGGGCTATATTTGTGGGGGGGCGATAGCAATCAGCCCCAGCATTTT.

The gene calls are TRBV6-4 and TRBJ2-1, with D maybe TRBD2 (6 bases). This CDR3 comprises 14 residues. In germline, CDR1 is MRHNA, CDR2 SNTAGT. Trimming stripped 5 bases from V and 8 bases from J, with 16 bases between. The CDR3 bases are TGTGCCAGCAGTAGGAGGGATGGGAACGATGAGCAGTTCTTC. Its protein is CASSRRDGNDEQFF.

The CDR3 sequence is CASSQQGAGREQFF. CDR3 coding DNA: TGCGCCAGCAGCCAACAGGGGGCGGGGAGGGAGCAGTTCTTC. The rearrangement uses TRBV4-3 and TRBJ2-1, with TRBD1 matching over 8 bases. The CDR3 length is 14 residues. Germline-derived CDR1 and CDR2 are LGHNA and YSLEER. V was pared by 2 bases and J by 10 bases, with 7 bases of the junction left unmatched.

The chain is built from TRBV13 and TRBJ1-6; 7 bases map to TRBD1. V gave up 4 bases and J gave up 6 bases; unmatched junction bases: 3. The CDR3 length is 14 residues. Germline loops: CDR1 PRHDT, CDR2 FYEKMQ (reference sequence). The CDR3 reads CASSSGQSNSPLHF. Here the CDR3 DNA reads TGTGCCAGCAGCTCGGGACAGAGTAATTCACCCCTCCACTTT.

Written as DNA, the CDR3 is TGTGCCAGTAGAAACACGGGACTAGCGGGCCCCAAGTACAATGAGCAGTTCTTC. Its protein product is CASRNTGLAGPKYNEQFF. This rearrangement joins TRBV19 to TRBJ2-1; 12 nucleotides match TRBD2. J gave up 4 bases and V 6 bases, and 13 bases lay outside the gene matches. CDR3 length: 18 residues. Germline V gene sequence: CDR1 LNHDA, CDR2 SQIVND (reference sequence). The whole variable domain, filled in from reference TRBV19 and TRBJ2-1, reads DGGITQSPKYLFRKEGQNVTLSCEQNLNHDAMYWYRQDPGQGLRLIYYSQIVNDFQKGDIAEGYSVSREKKESFPLTVTSAQKNPTAFYLCASRNTGLAGPKYNEQFFGPGTRLTVL.

V and J are TRBV27 and TRBJ1-5, with D perhaps TRBD1 (6 bases). Germline CDR1 and CDR2: MNHEY and SMNVEV (reference sequence). There are 17 residues in the CDR3. Trimming left V 4 bases short and J 0 bases short, with 16 bases between. In DNA, the CDR3 is TGTGCCAGCAGTTCAGGGGCAGGAGGTTATAGCAATCAGCCCCAGCATTTT. Translation gives CASSSGAGGYSNQPQHF.